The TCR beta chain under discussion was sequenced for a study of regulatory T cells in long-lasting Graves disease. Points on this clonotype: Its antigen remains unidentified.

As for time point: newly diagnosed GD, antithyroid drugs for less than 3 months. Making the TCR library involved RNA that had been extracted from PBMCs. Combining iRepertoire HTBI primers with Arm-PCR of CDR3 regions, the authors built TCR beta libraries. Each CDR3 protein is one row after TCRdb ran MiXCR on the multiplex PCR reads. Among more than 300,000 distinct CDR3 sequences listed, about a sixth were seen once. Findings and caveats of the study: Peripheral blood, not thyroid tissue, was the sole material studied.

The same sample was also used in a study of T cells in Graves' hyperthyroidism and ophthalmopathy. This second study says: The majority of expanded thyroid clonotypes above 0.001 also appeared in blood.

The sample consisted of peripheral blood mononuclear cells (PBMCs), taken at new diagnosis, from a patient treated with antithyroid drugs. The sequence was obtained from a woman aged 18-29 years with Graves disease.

For the CDR3, the DNA is TGTGCCAGCAGCCCCCGCGGGACCTCCTACAATGAGCAGTTCTTC. Its protein is CASSPRGTSYNEQFF. The rearrangement uses TRBV9 and TRBJ2-1; D might be TRBD2 (6 bases). The CDR3 consists of 15 residues. V lost 4 bases, J lost 0 bases, and 11 bases lay in between. CDR1 is SGDLS, CDR2 YYNGEE, per germline.